The T cell receptor (beta chain) described here comes from a study of identical twins. This clonotype has just a few counts. Using its own MiXCR run on the 5' RACE reads, TCRdb lists one record per CDR3 protein. The profile shows fewer than 250,000 distinct CDR3 sequences, approximately 7% of them singletons. Per germline, CDR1 DFQATT and CDR2 SNEGSKA (reference sequence). This CDR3 is 14 amino acids long. Trimming cost V 0 bases and J 7 bases; bases outside gene matches: 2. The same sample was also used in a study of yellow fever vaccine responses in identical twins.

The clonotype was recovered from a woman aged 18-29 years in good health. V usage is TRBV20-1 and J usage is TRBJ2-1; TRBD2 matches at 11 bases. Sequenced input: memory (CD45RO+) T cells sorted from blood. The CDR3 sequence: CSARDGTSGNEQFF. Here the CDR3 DNA reads TGCAGTGCTAGAGATGGGACTAGCGGAAATGAGCAGTTCTTC.